These 21 T cell receptor beta chains originate from one sample sequenced in a study of Graves' ophthalmopathy and Graves' hyperthyroidism. Amplification of TCR beta CDR3 regions used RNA transcripts. The first round was an RT-PCR with HTBI primers, and the second round was a multiplex PCR. Each CDR3 protein is one row after TCRdb ran MiXCR on the multiplex PCR reads. This table holds hundreds of thousands of distinct CDR3 sequences, 35% to 45% found once. Sequenced material: peripheral blood. The receptors were sampled from an adult man with Graves' ophthalmopathy.

The genes are TRBV7-9 and TRBJ2-5; 11 bases are shared with TRBD2. The CDR3 spans 16 residues. J lost 5 bases, V lost 5 bases, and 10 bases had no gene match. Per germline, CDR1 SEHNR and CDR2 FQNEAQ (reference sequence). DNA for the CDR3: TGTGCCAGCAGCGCGGGTCTAGCGGGGGGCGCGGAGACCCAGTACTTC. Translated, it gives CASSAGLAGGAETQYF.

This clonotype was found once. Given a much more abundant clone one base away, this may be a read error. The chain combines TRBV2 with TRBJ1-2; the D is unclear. This CDR3 spans 14 amino acids. Germline lookup yields CDR1 SNHLY and CDR2 FYNNEI. V was pared by 6 bases and J by 2 bases, with 13 bases between. In DNA, the CDR3 is TGTGCCAGCAGCCCTAGGGAGGCCAACTATGGCTACACCTTC. Translated, it gives CASSPREANYGYTF.

This clonotype was observed a few times. V is TRBV4-1 and J is TRBJ2-7, with 11 bases matching TRBD2. The CDR3 is 15 amino acids. V was pared by 4 bases and J by 2 bases, with 4 bases of the junction left unmatched. CDR1 is MGHRA and CDR2 is YSYEKL in the germline V gene. CDR3 in DNA: TGCGCCAGCAGCCCGGGACTAGCGGAGCCCTACGAGCAGTACTTC. Its translation: CASSPGLAEPYEQYF.

The chain couples TRBV9 to TRBJ2-7; 7 bases are a match to TRBD2. CDR3 size: 15 residues. Germline V gene lookup returns CDR1 SGDLS and CDR2 YYNGEE. The V and J ends lost 2 bases and 7 bases, in that order; junction bases with no gene match: 12. The CDR3 coding sequence is TGTGCCAGCAGCGTTCAAGCGGGATACACCGGGGAGCAGTACTTC. It codes for CASSVQAGYTGEQYF.

The chain has TRBV24-1 and TRBJ1-5; perhaps TRBD1 as D (5 bases). The CDR3 totals 12 residues. Germline V lookup: CDR1 KGHDR, CDR2 SFDVKD. This CDR3 reads CARAGGNQPQHF. Written as DNA, the CDR3 is TGTGCTAGAGCGGGGGGGAATCAGCCCCAGCATTTT.

This clonotype was seen at least ten times. The rearrangement links TRBV6-4 to TRBJ2-2; 8 bases map to TRBD1. From germline, CDR1 is MRHNA and CDR2 SNTAGT. This CDR3 is built from 15 residues. Trimming took 3 bases from V and 0 from J; bases not matched to a gene: 0. The CDR3: CASSETGANTGELFF. In nucleotides, the CDR3 is TGTGCCAGCAGTGAGACAGGGGCGAACACCGGGGAGCTGTTTTTT.

This clonotype was detected many times. The rearrangement uses TRBV24-1 and TRBJ2-2; D is unresolved. Germline CDR1 and CDR2: KGHDR and SFDVKD. Between the trimmed V and J ends, which lost 5 bases and 3 bases, there was a span of 15 bases. This CDR3 is built from 16 residues. The CDR3 coding sequence is TGTGCCACCAGTGGAAGTGTGGAGCGACACACCGGGGAGCTGTTTTTT. It codes for CATSGSVERHTGELFF.

As to this clonotype: A junction boundary mismatches the germline segment, possibly from a read error. This chain uses TRBV5-1 with TRBJ1-2; tentatively, D is TRBD1 (5 bases). This CDR3 region has 11 residues. Germline CDR1 and CDR2: SGHRS and YFSETQ. This CDR3 reads CASGGDYGHTF. CDR3 sequence (DNA): TGCGCCAGCGGGGGAGACTATGGCCACACCTTC.

In the case of this clonotype: This may stem from a read error, because a much larger clone lies one nucleotide away. This rearrangement joins TRBV5-1 to TRBJ1-2, with D maybe TRBD1 (6 bases). The length of the CDR3 is 14 residues. Germline values: CDR1 SGHRS, CDR2 YFSETQ. The CDR3 protein is CASSVDRSNYGYAF. The CDR3 DNA reads TGCGCCAGCAGCGTGGACAGATCTAACTATGGCTACGCCTTC.

This chain's CDR3 is CSFGDRGPYEQYF. The CDR3 DNA reads TGCAGTTTTGGGGACAGGGGGCCCTACGAGCAGTACTTC. The chain employs TRBV29-1 and TRBJ2-7, with 12 nucleotides matching TRBD1. The germline V gene encodes CDR1 SQVTM and CDR2 ANQGSEA. The CDR3 totals 13 residues.

V is TRBV24-1 and J is TRBJ1-2; 7 bases line up with TRBD1. The J segment lost 4 bases and the V segment lost 4 bases, leaving 11 bases of the junction unmatched. Germline V lookup: CDR1 KGHDR, CDR2 SFDVKD. This CDR3 is built from 16 residues. The CDR3 sequence is CATSDPGGSGPYGYTF. CDR3 DNA: TGTGCCACCAGTGACCCAGGGGGTAGTGGTCCCTATGGCTACACCTTC.

As concerns this clonotype: This clone may be a read error of a much larger clone one base away. V and J are TRBV11-2 and TRBJ1-2; D is ambiguous. The CDR3 covers 14 residues. CDR1 is SGHAT, CDR2 FQNNGV, per germline. Here the CDR3 reads CASSPDRTSGGYTF. Written as DNA, the CDR3 is TGCGCCAGCAGCCCAGATCGAACATCGGGTGGCTACACCTTC.

In regard to this clonotype: This CDR3 fails to terminate in the conserved phenylalanine or tryptophan, so it likely reflects a read error. The DNA is omitted, as the CDR3 cannot be located on it reliably, and the CDR3 follows TCRdb's listing. The chain recombines TRBV2 with TRBJ1-1; no check of the table's D call, TRBD1, against the DNA was made. Germline V CDR1 and CDR2: SNHLY, FYNNEI. Both ends counted, the CDR3 spans 11 residues. The chain's CDR3 is CASSDLHRGLY.

This chain joins TRBV2 and TRBJ2-7; possibly TRBD2 for D (5 bases). V was shortened by 6 bases and J by 7 bases, with 16 bases between the two germline ends. The length of the CDR3 is 13 residues. CDR1 and CDR2 (germline): SNHLY, FYNNEI. CDR3 sequence reads: CASSGVRAGEQYF. CDR3 DNA sequence: TGTGCCAGCAGCGGCGTGAGGGCCGGGGAGCAGTACTTC. The full variable domain, its missing parts supplied by reference TRBV2 and TRBJ2-7, is EPEVTQTPSHQVTQMGQEVILRCVPISNHLYFYWYRQILGQKVEFLVSFYNNEISEKSEIFDDQFSVERPDGSNFTLKIRSTKLEDSAMYFCASSGVRAGEQYFGPGTRLTVT.

V and J are TRBV2 and TRBJ1-4; a weak D match, TRBD1 (5 bases). Germline CDR1 is SNHLY and CDR2 is FYNNEI. The V end was cut by 7 bases, the J end by 5 bases, with 14 bases between. This CDR3 has 14 amino acids. As DNA, the CDR3 is TGTGCCAGCACCACCGGGACGATCAATGAAAAACTGTTTTTT. The encoded protein is CASTTGTINEKLFF. Supplemented by reference TRBV2 and TRBJ1-4, the full variable domain reads EPEVTQTPSHQVTQMGQEVILRCVPISNHLYFYWYRQILGQKVEFLVSFYNNEISEKSEIFDDQFSVERPDGSNFTLKIRSTKLEDSAMYFCASTTGTINEKLFFGSGTQLSVL.

In this sample, this clonotype turned up a few times. The genes are TRBV5-1 and TRBJ2-5, with TRBD1 as a possible D gene (5 bases). The CDR3 extends over 13 amino acids. Germline CDR1 is SGHRS and CDR2 is YFSETQ. V was shortened by 0 bases and J by 10 bases, with 13 bases between the two germline ends. CDR3 in DNA: TGCGCCAGCAGCTTGGGAGCCCAAGGGGACCAGTACTTC. Its protein is CASSLGAQGDQYF.

The V call is TRBV6-6, the J call TRBJ2-7; D call uncertain. Germline V lookup: CDR1 MNHNY, CDR2 SVGAGI (reference sequence). V lost 2 bases to trimming and J lost 3 bases, with 11 bases between them. There are 14 residues in the CDR3. In DNA, the CDR3 is TGTGCCAGCAGTTACGGTCTAGGAAGCTACGAGCAGTACTTC. Translating gives CASSYGLGSYEQYF.

The chain carries TRBV10-3 and TRBJ1-6, with 11 nucleotides matching TRBD1. Unmatched junction bases numbered 9, after V lost 10 bases and J lost 7 bases. Germline-derived CDR1 and CDR2 are ENHRY and SYGVKD. CDR3 length: 15 amino acids. The CDR3 sequence: CASRGQGARNSPLHF. CDR3 coding DNA: TGTGCCAGCAGAGGACAGGGGGCAAGGAATTCACCCCTCCACTTT.

With respect to this clonotype: A read error may explain this, as a much larger clone is one base away. The chain joins TRBV29-1 to TRBJ2-7; 8 bases line up with TRBD2. The germline V gene encodes CDR1 SQVTM and CDR2 ANQGSEA. The CDR3 contains 13 residues. CDR3 in DNA: TGCAGCGTTCCCGGGACTAGAGGTCGCGAGCACTACTTC. As protein: CSVPGTRGREHYF.

As concerns this clonotype: It is likely a read error, because the conserved phenylalanine at the end of the CDR3 is missing. It is unclear where the CDR3 begins or ends on the DNA, so no DNA is shown, and the CDR3 is as TCRdb lists it. This chain connects TRBV25-1 to TRBJ1-3; the D call TRBD1 from the table was never checked on the DNA. Both ends counted, the CDR3 spans 8 residues. Germline V CDR1 and CDR2: MGHDK, SYGVNS. This chain's CDR3 is CASSELGV.

The chain recombines TRBV30 with TRBJ1-5; the D gene is possibly TRBD1 (6 bases). The CDR3 is 13 residues long. The V and J ends lost 8 bases and 2 bases respectively, with 13 bases between them. Germline V gene data show CDR1 as GTSNPN and CDR2 as SVGIG (reference sequence). The CDR3 sequence: CALSPGGNQPQHF. The CDR3 DNA follows: TGTGCCCTAAGTCCAGGGGGCAATCAGCCCCAGCATTTT.